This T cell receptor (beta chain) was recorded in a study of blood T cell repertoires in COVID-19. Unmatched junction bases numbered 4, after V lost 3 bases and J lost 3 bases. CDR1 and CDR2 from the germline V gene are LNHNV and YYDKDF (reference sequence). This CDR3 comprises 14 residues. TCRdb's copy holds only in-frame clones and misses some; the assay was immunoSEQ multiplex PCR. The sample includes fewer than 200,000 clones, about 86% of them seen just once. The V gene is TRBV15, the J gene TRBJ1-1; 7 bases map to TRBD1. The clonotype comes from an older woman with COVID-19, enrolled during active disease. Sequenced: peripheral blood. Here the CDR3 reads CATSSTGDYTEAFF. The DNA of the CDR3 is TGTGCCACCAGCAGTACAGGGGACTACACTGAAGCTTTCTTT.